A single sample gave rise to the 8 T cell receptor beta chains below, sequenced in a study of cytomegalovirus exposure and HLA in healthy donors (dated by TCRdb to about 2017). Library preparation used the immunoSEQ multiplex PCR assay. For the multiplex PCR, a mixture combining 60 forward primers for TCR Vbeta segments and 13 reverse primers for TCR Jbeta segments was used. TCRdb carries this immuneACCESS record with in-frame sequences only. Its versions omit some clonotypes, under half of them owing to an unresolved V gene in the studies checked, with the rest unexplained. This sample has approximately 88,000 clones in its table, and around four fifths of those were observed once. The leading ten clones occupy over 1.1% of the sample. Sequencing was done on a sample of PBMCs. These receptors were obtained from a male donor in good health and CMV-seronegative.

This clone was seen a handful of times. The rearrangement uses TRBV6-5 and TRBJ2-1, with 8 bases matching TRBD2. This CDR3 has 14 residues. The germline CDR1 and CDR2 sequences are MNHEY and SVGAGI. After removal of 10 bases from V and 6 bases from J, the junction contained 11 bases not matched to a gene. The CDR3 reads CATKSGGGPNEQFF. DNA of the CDR3: TGTGCCACCAAAAGCGGGGGCGGTCCCAATGAGCAGTTCTTC.

J is TRBJ2-5 and V is TRBV6-1; 8 bases match TRBD1. The J call may be faulty, since TRBJ2-7 better matches the DNA end. CDR1 and CDR2 (germline): MNHNS, SASEGT. The CDR3 contains 14 residues. CDR3 coding DNA: TGTGCCAGCAGTGTTTACAGGGGGTCCTACGAGCAGTACTTC. It is translated as CASSVYRGSYEQYF.

This clone was seen a handful of times. The chain couples TRBV27 to TRBJ1-2, with D tentatively TRBD1 (6 bases). CDR3 size: 16 residues. CDR1 and CDR2 (germline): MNHEY, SMNVEV (reference sequence). The V end was cut by 2 bases, the J end by 6 bases, with 19 bases between. The DNA for the CDR3 is TGTGCCAGCAGTTTAGGGGAGGGCAGGGGCTGGGATGGCTACACCTTC. It specifies CASSLGEGRGWDGYTF.

The chain employs TRBV18 and TRBJ2-1, with 7 bases identical to TRBD2. CDR1 is KGHSH and CDR2 is LQKENI in the germline V gene. CDR3 length: 15 amino acids. The V segment lost 0 bases and the J segment 3 bases; nucleotides outside the gene matches: 2. DNA of the CDR3: TGTGCCAGCTCACCACCCCCGGGGGGCTACAATGAGCAGTTCTTC. The encoded protein is CASSPPPGGYNEQFF.

Turning to this clone: The junction does not match germline at one end; this may be a read error. V gene TRBV7-9 combines with J gene TRBJ2-4; 11 nucleotides line up with TRBD2. The CDR3 has 17 amino acids. Germline lookup yields CDR1 SEHNR and CDR2 FQNEAQ (reference sequence). Here the CDR3 DNA reads TGTTCCAGCAGCTTAGGGACTAGCGGCCTTTTTGGAAACATTCAGTACTTC. Protein product: CSSSLGTSGLFGNIQYF.

This sequence joins TRBV11-3 and TRBJ1-1; unclear D gene. Trimming cost V 3 bases and J 3 bases, with 8 bases left between them. CDR3 length: 13 residues. The V gene's germline CDR1 is SGHNT and CDR2 YENEEA. The CDR3 loop is CASSFGRDTEAFF. The CDR3 DNA sequence: TGTGCCAGCAGCTTCGGCCGGGACACTGAAGCTTTCTTT.

The chain uses TRBV4-1 and TRBJ1-5; D possibly corresponds to TRBD1 (6 bases). Germline-derived CDR1 and CDR2 are MGHRA and YSYEKL. Trimming cost V 0 bases and J 5 bases, with 11 bases left between them. This CDR3 has 15 amino acids. CDR3 sequence reads: CASSQDPGGHQPQHF. DNA for the CDR3: TGCGCCAGCAGCCAAGACCCGGGGGGGCATCAGCCCCAGCATTTT.

CDR3 nucleotide sequence: TGTGCAAGTCGCCCCCGCCCCCGGACAGTGAACACTGAAGCTTTCTTT. This sequence encodes CASRPRPRTVNTEAFF. The V and J genes are TRBV12-2 and TRBJ1-1; TRBD1 is taken as the D call from the table, unchecked against the DNA. TRBV12-2 is a known pseudogene. The CDR3 is made up of 16 amino acids.